The rows below give T cell receptor beta chains drawn from one sample of a study of CD8 T cells in ankylosing spondylitis. TCRdb passed the 5' RACE reads through MiXCR, listing each CDR3 protein once. The data show approximately 350,000 distinct CDR3 sequences, 20% to 25% seen once. Sequencing was carried out using blood, either unsorted or a sorted T cell fraction (not recorded which). The receptors shown here come from a male donor with ankylosing spondylitis or in good health (not recorded which). Each CDR3 is given with its conserved first and last residue. The order of the fields is V gene, J gene, CDR3 protein.

TRBV28,TRBJ2-5,CASSFLAGTETQYF
TRBV20-1,TRBJ2-7,CSAREDRGLEQYF
TRBV12-3/TRBV12-4,TRBJ2-2,CASSSGLAGAGELFF
TRBV5-6,TRBJ2-7,CASSLARMVGAGTYEQYF
TRBV7-9,TRBJ2-5,CASSLVWTGMETQYF
TRBV7-6,TRBJ2-3,CASSLAGEPDTQYF
TRBV6-5,TRBJ2-1,CASSPQGTEQFF
TRBV12-3/TRBV12-4,TRBJ2-3,CATAGGTTDTQYF
TRBV13,TRBJ1-6,CASSLNGGRGSPLHF
TRBV12-3/TRBV12-4,TRBJ1-6,CASSLTGHNSPLHF
TRBV4-1,TRBJ2-2,CASSLAGDVGPRQLFF
TRBV29-1,TRBJ1-2,CSVEDPGQGSYGYTF
TRBV11-2,TRBJ2-3,CASRWTSGGAVGLADTQYF
TRBV20-1,TRBJ2-7,CSARGTYDYEQYF
TRBV15,TRBJ2-7,CATSRDRYRAYEQYF
TRBV4-1,TRBJ1-5,CASSQGWGQPQHF
TRBV12-3/TRBV12-4,TRBJ2-2,CASSLWGLPPNTGELFF
TRBV28,TRBJ2-7,CASSTPGLSYEQYF
TRBV28,TRBJ2-7,CASRGQINYEQYF
TRBV4-1,TRBJ2-7,CASSPTTDPAYEQYF
TRBV12-3/TRBV12-4,TRBJ2-7,CASSFRRGGLYEQYF
TRBV20-1,TRBJ2-3,CSARDMATLTDTQYF
TRBV2,TRBJ2-1,CASSDPTGPQYNEQFF
TRBV27,TRBJ2-5,CASSPLLGEVETQYF
TRBV4-1,TRBJ2-2,CASSLDRASNTGELFF
TRBV10-2,TRBJ2-7,CASSEAGSTYEQYF
TRBV4-1,TRBJ2-1,CASSQDRGTGNEQFF
TRBV20-1,TRBJ2-5,CSARDQGVETQYF
TRBV3-1,TRBJ2-1,CASSNRDRSSYNEQFF
TRBV20-1,TRBJ2-7,CSARGTAGSYEQYF
TRBV4-1,TRBJ2-3,CASSQEGTVSDTQYF
TRBV5-1,TRBJ2-3,CASSLEGAHTDTQYF
TRBV28,TRBJ1-5,CASIVGLGQPQHF
TRBV19,TRBJ1-5,CASSSTWGYSNQPQHF
TRBV7-9,TRBJ2-2,CASSLALSGVEPGELFF
TRBV7-8,TRBJ2-2,CASSLDGWTGELFF
TRBV12-3/TRBV12-4,TRBJ2-1,CASSPTGDLLLRVF
TRBV5-1,TRBJ2-1,CASSSDRGSYNEQFF
TRBV12-3/TRBV12-4,TRBJ2-1,CASQGPVDNEQFF
TRBV6-5,TRBJ2-5,CASSYSGRGETQYF
TRBV19,TRBJ1-1,CASSHDRSDTEAFF
TRBV29-1,TRBJ1-1,CSVDSPPNEAFF
TRBV9,TRBJ2-1,CASSANLGGSYNEQFF
TRBV21-1,TRBJ2-7,CAKRGCEQYF
TRBV27,TRBJ2-1,CASSWWGGQRRSYNEQFF
TRBV27,TRBJ2-1,CASSAYRDPAYNEQFF
TRBV9,TRBJ2-3,CASSYHSGYTDTQYF
TRBV4-1,TRBJ2-7,CASSRGGVDEQYF
TRBV12-3/TRBV12-4,TRBJ2-6,CASSFLSSGANVLTF
TRBV6-5,TRBJ2-5,CASSSGVSEKTQYF
TRBV20-1,TRBJ2-2,CSARRMEGVNTGELFF
TRBV6-1,TRBJ2-3,CASWIYGGGTDTQYF
TRBV6-2/TRBV6-3,TRBJ2-3,CASSLTGQPDTQYF
TRBV12-3/TRBV12-4,TRBJ2-5,CASSFWGAEETQYF